These 15 T cell receptor beta chains were all obtained from the same sample, sequenced in a study of beta chain features in type 1 diabetes. Their antigen targets remain unknown. Study-wide results and limits: Patients with Type 1 diabetes showed moderately but significantly shorter TCRB CDR3s in all four CD4+ subsets.

TCRB transcripts that were expressed got sequenced, as all of the isolated RNA had been reverse transcribed. Some clones are missing from TCRdb's copy, which holds only in-frame ones; the method was immunoSEQ multiplex PCR. The sample has 600,000 to 700,000 clones; over 10% are singletons. What was sequenced was naive CD4+ T cells from blood. The receptors here all came from a man in his late teens or twenties with type 1 diabetes.

The chain employs TRBV10-3 and TRBJ2-7, with 13 positions matching TRBD2. Germline lookup yields CDR1 ENHRY and CDR2 SYGVKD. This CDR3 region has 15 residues. The J segment lost 2 bases and the V segment lost 6 bases, leaving 4 bases of the junction unmatched. CDR3 sequence reads: CAISAGTSGTYEQYF. For the CDR3, the DNA is TGTGCCATCAGCGCGGGGACTAGCGGGACCTACGAGCAGTACTTC.

This clone was seen a few times. The chain has TRBV2 and TRBJ1-2; D is uncertain. V dropped 2 bases and J dropped 6 bases, with 4 bases sitting between them. The CDR3 spans 11 residues. CDR1 SNHLY and CDR2 FYNNEI come from the germline V gene. The CDR3 bases are TGTGCCAGCAGTGAAAGCGATGGCTACACCTTC. The encoded protein is CASSESDGYTF.

This clone has more than one count but fewer than ten. The V call is TRBV27, the J call TRBJ1-2; 7 bases agree with TRBD1. The V gene end was trimmed by 6 bases and the J gene end by 2 bases; junction bases not matched to a gene: 9. Germline V gene sequence: CDR1 MNHEY, CDR2 SMNVEV (reference sequence). The CDR3 is 15 amino acids. CDR3 sequence reads: CASSKIGTANYGYTF. The CDR3 bases are TGTGCCAGCAGCAAGATTGGGACAGCCAACTATGGCTACACCTTC.

This clone was picked up a small number of times. The gene calls are TRBV5-6 and TRBJ2-7; 8 nucleotides line up with TRBD1. After removal of 6 bases from V and 0 bases from J, the junction contained 5 bases not matched to a gene. In germline, CDR1 is SGHDT, CDR2 YYEEEE. There are 14 residues in the CDR3. DNA for the CDR3: TGTGCCAGCACCCGGGACAGGAACTCCTACGAGCAGTACTTC. This gives the protein CASTRDRNSYEQYF.

The chain joins TRBV5-4 to TRBJ2-2; 8 nucleotides agree with TRBD1. V lost 2 bases and J lost 6; bases outside the gene matches: 0. The length of the CDR3 is 13 residues. Germline CDR1 SGHNT, CDR2 YYREEE (reference sequence). Written as DNA, the CDR3 is TGTGCCAGCAGCTTACAGGGGGCCGGGGAGCTGTTTTTT. Amino acid sequence: CASSLQGAGELFF.

This chain links TRBV29-1 with TRBJ1-1, with D tentatively TRBD1 (5 bases). Germline V gene sequence: CDR1 SQVTM, CDR2 ANQGSEA. This CDR3 has 14 amino acids. V gave up 6 bases and J gave up 3 bases, with 17 bases separating them. The CDR3 region has the DNA TGCAGCGTCCCCCCTGACAGCTGGCACACTGAAGCTTTCTTT. It translates to CSVPPDSWHTEAFF.

The chain uses TRBV4-2 and TRBJ1-5; the D gene is possibly TRBD1 (6 bases). Germline values: CDR1 LGHNA, CDR2 YNFKEQ. The CDR3 has 17 amino acids. V lost 4 bases, J lost 1 base, and 17 bases lay in between. Written as DNA, the CDR3 is TGTGCCAGCAGCCCCCAGGGCCAGACAGGCAGCAATCAGCCCCAGCATTTT. Translating it yields CASSPQGQTGSNQPQHF.

This clone was found a few times. The chain employs TRBV5-1 and TRBJ2-7; TRBD2 aligns across 10 bases. The CDR3 is 15 residues long. Trimming at V came to 0 bases and at J to 5 bases, leaving 5 bases not matched to a gene. In germline, CDR1 is SGHRS, CDR2 YFSETQ. In DNA, the CDR3 is TGCGCCAGCAGCTTGGAACTAGCGGGGCGGAACGAGCAGTACTTC. It yields the protein CASSLELAGRNEQYF.

J is TRBJ1-6 and V is TRBV28; tentatively, D is TRBD1 (6 bases). V dropped 7 bases and J dropped 4 bases, with 11 bases sitting between them. The length of the CDR3 is 14 residues. Germline lookup yields CDR1 MDHEN and CDR2 SYDVKM. CDR3 residues: CASTRGAYNSPLHF. CDR3 bases: TGTGCCAGCACCCGGGGGGCGTATAATTCACCCCTCCACTTT.

CDR3 nucleotide sequence: TGTGCCAGCAGCCCTGGGGGAGGCGAGGATACGCAGTATTTT. This translates into CASSPGGGEDTQYF. The rearrangement links TRBV11-3 to TRBJ2-3; D is possibly TRBD2 (6 bases). The V gene lost 5 bases and the J gene lost 6 bases, with 15 bases spanning the gap. CDR3 length: 14 amino acids. Germline CDR1 reads SGHNT; CDR2 reads YENEEA.

There are a few counts of this clone. The chain links TRBV29-1 to TRBJ2-3; 7 nucleotides align to TRBD2. Germline V lookup: CDR1 SQVTM, CDR2 ANQGSEA. The CDR3 extends over 15 amino acids. The junction had 8 bases not matched to a gene; V was cut back by 3 bases and J by 2 bases. CDR3 coding DNA: TGCAGCGTTGACCGCGCGGGGGACTTCACAGATACGCAGTATTTT. Protein sequence: CSVDRAGDFTDTQYF.

This clone came up a few times. The chain joins TRBV7-9 to TRBJ1-2; weak D call: TRBD1 (5 bases). The V gene lost 7 bases and the J gene lost 0 bases, with 15 bases spanning the gap. Germline V gene lookup returns CDR1 SEHNR and CDR2 FQNEAQ (reference sequence). The CDR3 length is 15 residues. CDR3 amino acids: CASTNRNGANYGYTF. CDR3 in DNA: TGTGCCAGCACCAACAGGAATGGGGCTAACTATGGCTACACCTTC.

The chain uses TRBV5-1 and TRBJ2-7; TRBD1 agrees at 7 bases. Trimming removed 3 bases from V and 9 bases from J; junction bases left unmatched: 9. This CDR3 spans 13 amino acids. Looked up from germline, CDR1 is SGHRS and CDR2 is YFSETQ. CDR3 region: CASSSSEGAVQYF. As DNA, the CDR3 is TGCGCCAGCAGCTCCTCCGAGGGGGCCGTGCAGTACTTC.

V and J are TRBV2 and TRBJ2-5; 9 bases align to TRBD1. V trimming: 8 bases; J trimming: 1 base; junction bases outside the gene matches: 5. Germline CDR1 reads SNHLY; CDR2 reads FYNNEI. The CDR3 runs to 14 residues. The CDR3, as DNA: TGTGCCAGCGGGACAGGGACAGCCCAAGAGACCCAGTACTTC. Encoded protein: CASGTGTAQETQYF.

The chain uses TRBV11-3 and TRBJ2-5; the D gene could be TRBD1 or TRBD2 (6 bases each). CDR1 and CDR2 (germline): SGHNT, YENEEA. V lost 1 base to trimming and J lost 3 bases, with 15 bases between them. The CDR3 covers 16 residues. The CDR3 sequence is CASSLGGRGGEETQYF. CDR3 DNA: TGTGCCAGCAGCTTAGGCGGCAGGGGAGGTGAAGAGACCCAGTACTTC.